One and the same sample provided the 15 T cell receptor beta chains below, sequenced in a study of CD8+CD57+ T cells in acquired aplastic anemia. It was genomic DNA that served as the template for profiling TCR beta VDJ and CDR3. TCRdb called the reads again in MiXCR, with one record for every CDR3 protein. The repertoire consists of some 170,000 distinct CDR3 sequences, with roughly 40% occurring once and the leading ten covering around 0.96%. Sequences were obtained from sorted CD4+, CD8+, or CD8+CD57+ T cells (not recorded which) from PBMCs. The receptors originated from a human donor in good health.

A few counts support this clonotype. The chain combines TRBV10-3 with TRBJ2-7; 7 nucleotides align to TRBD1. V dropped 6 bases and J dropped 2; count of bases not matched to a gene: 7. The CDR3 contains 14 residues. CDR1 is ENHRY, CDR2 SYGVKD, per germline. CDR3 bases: TGTGCCATCAGGACTACAGGGGTTGCCTACGAGCAGTACTTC. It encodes CAIRTTGVAYEQYF.

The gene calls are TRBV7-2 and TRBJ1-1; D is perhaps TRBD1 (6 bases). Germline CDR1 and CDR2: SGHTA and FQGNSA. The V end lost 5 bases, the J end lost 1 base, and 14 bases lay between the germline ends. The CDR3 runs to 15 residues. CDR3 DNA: TGTGCCAGCAGCGCCCGGGGGCGCGAGAACACTGAAGCTTTCTTT. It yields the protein CASSARGRENTEAFF. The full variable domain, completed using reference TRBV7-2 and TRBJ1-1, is GAGVSQSPSNKVTEKGKDVELRCDPISGHTALYWYRQSLGQGLEFLIYFQGNSAPDKSGLPSDRFSAERTGGSVSTLTIQRTQQEDSAVYLCASSARGRENTEAFFGQGTRLTVV.

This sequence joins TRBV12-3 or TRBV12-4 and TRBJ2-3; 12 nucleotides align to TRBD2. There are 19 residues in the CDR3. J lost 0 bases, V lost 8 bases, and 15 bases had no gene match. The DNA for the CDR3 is TGTGCCAGCCAGGGGCTCATTACCCTAGCGGGGGGGAGCACAGATACGCAGTATTTT. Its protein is CASQGLITLAGGSTDTQYF.

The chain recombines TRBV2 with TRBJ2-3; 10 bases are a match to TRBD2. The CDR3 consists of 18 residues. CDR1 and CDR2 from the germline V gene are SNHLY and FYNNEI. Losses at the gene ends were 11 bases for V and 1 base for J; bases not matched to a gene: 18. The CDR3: CAASGASGRARGTDTQYF. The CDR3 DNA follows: TGTGCCGCCAGCGGAGCCAGCGGGAGGGCACGGGGCACAGATACGCAGTATTTT. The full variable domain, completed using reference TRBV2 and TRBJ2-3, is EPEVTQTPSHQVTQMGQEVILRCVPISNHLYFYWYRQILGQKVEFLVSFYNNEISEKSEIFDDQFSVERPDGSNFTLKIRSTKLEDSAMYFCAASGASGRARGTDTQYFGPGTRLTVL.

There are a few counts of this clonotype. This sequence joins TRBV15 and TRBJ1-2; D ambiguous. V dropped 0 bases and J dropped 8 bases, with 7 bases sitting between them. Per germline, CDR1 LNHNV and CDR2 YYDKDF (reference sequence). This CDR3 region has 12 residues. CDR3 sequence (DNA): TGTGCCACCAGCAGAGATGACTCCGGCTACACCTTC. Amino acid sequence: CATSRDDSGYTF.

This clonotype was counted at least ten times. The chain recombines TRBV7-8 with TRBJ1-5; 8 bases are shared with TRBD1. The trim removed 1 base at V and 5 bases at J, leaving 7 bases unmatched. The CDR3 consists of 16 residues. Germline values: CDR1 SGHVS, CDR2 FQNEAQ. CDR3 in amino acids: CASSLGSGGGYQPQHF. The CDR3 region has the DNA TGTGCCAGCAGCTTAGGGTCAGGGGGCGGGTATCAGCCCCAGCATTTT.

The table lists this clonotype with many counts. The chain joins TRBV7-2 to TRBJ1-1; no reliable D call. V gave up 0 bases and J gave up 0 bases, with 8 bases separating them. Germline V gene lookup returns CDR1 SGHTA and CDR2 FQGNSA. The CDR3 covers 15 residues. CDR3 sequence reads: CASSLAQIMNTEAFF. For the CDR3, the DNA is TGTGCCAGCAGCTTAGCTCAGATCATGAACACTGAAGCTTTCTTT.

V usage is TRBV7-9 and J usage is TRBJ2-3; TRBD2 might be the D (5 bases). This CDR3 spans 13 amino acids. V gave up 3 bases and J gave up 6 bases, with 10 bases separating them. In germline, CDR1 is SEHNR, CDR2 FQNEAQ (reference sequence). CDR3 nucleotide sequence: TGTGCCAGCAGCTTCGGGCGGGCGGATACGCAGTATTTT. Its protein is CASSFGRADTQYF.

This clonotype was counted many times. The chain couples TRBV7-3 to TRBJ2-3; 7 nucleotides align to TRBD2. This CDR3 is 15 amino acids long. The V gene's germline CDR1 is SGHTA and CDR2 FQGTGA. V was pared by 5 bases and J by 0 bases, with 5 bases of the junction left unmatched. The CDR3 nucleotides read TGTGCCAGCAGCGCTAGCGGAACTAGCACAGATACGCAGTATTTT. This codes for CASSASGTSTDTQYF.

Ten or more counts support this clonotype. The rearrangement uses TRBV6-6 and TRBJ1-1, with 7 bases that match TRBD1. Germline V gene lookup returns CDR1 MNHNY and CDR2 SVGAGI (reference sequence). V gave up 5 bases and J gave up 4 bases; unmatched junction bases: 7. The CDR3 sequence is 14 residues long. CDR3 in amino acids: CASSTVQGSTEAFF. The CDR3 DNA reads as TGTGCCAGCAGTACGGTACAGGGGAGCACTGAAGCTTTCTTT.

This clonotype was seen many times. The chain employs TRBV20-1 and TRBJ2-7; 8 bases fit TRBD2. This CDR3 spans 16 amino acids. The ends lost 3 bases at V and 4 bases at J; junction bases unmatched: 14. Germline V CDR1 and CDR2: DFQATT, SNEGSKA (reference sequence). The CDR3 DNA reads TGCAGTGCTAGTAGCGGGGTAACAGAGAAGTATTACGAGCAGTACTTC. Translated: CSASSGVTEKYYEQYF.

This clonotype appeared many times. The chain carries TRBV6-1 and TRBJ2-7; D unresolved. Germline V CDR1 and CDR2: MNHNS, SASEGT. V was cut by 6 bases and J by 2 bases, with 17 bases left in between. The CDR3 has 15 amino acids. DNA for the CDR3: TGTGCCAGCAGCGGATTTAACCTTCCGACCTACGAGCAGTACTTC. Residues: CASSGFNLPTYEQYF.

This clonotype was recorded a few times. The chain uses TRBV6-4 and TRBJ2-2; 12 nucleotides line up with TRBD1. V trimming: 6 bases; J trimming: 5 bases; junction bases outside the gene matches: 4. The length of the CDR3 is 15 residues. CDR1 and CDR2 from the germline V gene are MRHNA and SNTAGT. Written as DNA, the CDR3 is TGTGCCAGCAGCGAGGGACAGGGGGCGACCGGGGAGCTGTTTTTT. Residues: CASSEGQGATGELFF.

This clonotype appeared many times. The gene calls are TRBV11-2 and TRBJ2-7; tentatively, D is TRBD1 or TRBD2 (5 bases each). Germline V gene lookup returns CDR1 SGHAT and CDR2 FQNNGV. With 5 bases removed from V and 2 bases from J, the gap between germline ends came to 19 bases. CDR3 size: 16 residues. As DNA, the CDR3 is TGTGCCAGCAGCACCCTAAGGGGAAAGGGAGCCTACGAGCAGTACTTC. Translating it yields CASSTLRGKGAYEQYF.

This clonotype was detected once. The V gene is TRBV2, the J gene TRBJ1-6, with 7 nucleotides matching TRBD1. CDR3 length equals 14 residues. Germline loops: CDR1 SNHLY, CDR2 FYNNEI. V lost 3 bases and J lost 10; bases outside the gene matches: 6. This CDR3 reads CASSDGQAISPLHF. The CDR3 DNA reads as TGTGCCAGCAGTGATGGACAGGCTATATCACCCCTCCACTTT.